One and the same sample provided the 27 T cell receptor beta chains below, sequenced in a study of neurological immune-mediated disorders. TCRdb fed the 5' RACE reads into MiXCR, producing one record per CDR3 protein. The sample carries fewer than 80,000 distinct CDR3 sequences, approximately 5.2% recorded once. The sequenced sample was PBMCs. Receptor source: a woman aged 25-40 years with multiple sclerosis.

This clonotype was recorded many times. The chain employs TRBV20-1 and TRBJ2-2, with D hard to call. The germline gives CDR1 DFQATT, CDR2 SNEGSKA (reference sequence). The CDR3 runs 14 residues. The ends were cut back, 1 base at V and 6 bases at J, with 12 bases in the middle. The CDR3 DNA reads as TGCAGTGCTAGAGTGGCAAGAGAGCCCGGGGAGCTGTTTTTT. Encoded protein: CSARVAREPGELFF.

This clonotype was detected ten times or more. The J gene is TRBJ2-7, the V gene TRBV12-3 or TRBV12-4; D assignment may be TRBD1 or TRBD2 (5 bases each). This CDR3 is built from 13 residues. V lost 5 bases and J lost 6, with 14 bases in between. CDR3 coding DNA: TGTGCCAGCAGTCCCTCCACAGGAGGCGAGCAGTACTTC. Translation: CASSPSTGGEQYF.

There are a few counts of this clonotype. Compared with germline, one end of the junction differs, possibly owing to a read error. CDR3 in amino acids: CASSADGFNQPQNF. For the CDR3, the DNA is TGTGCCAGCAGCGCTGACGGCTTCAATCAGCCCCAGAATTTT. The chain combines TRBV7-9 with TRBJ1-5; D uncertain. Germline CDR1 and CDR2: SEHNR and FQNEAQ (reference sequence). CDR3 length equals 14 residues.

This clonotype was observed at least ten times. The chain has TRBV5-1 and TRBJ1-5, with a possible D match to TRBD1 (6 bases). The CDR3 loop spans 13 amino acids. Germline V gene sequence: CDR1 SGHRS, CDR2 YFSETQ. Trimming pared 0 bases from V and 6 bases from J, leaving 7 bases between. CDR3 amino acids: CASSLGGAQPQHF. The CDR3 DNA reads TGCGCCAGCAGCTTGGGGGGGGCTCAGCCCCAGCATTTT.

This clonotype came up many times. J is TRBJ1-1 and V is TRBV5-1; D is undetermined. This CDR3 is built from 14 residues. The germline V gene has CDR1 SGHRS and CDR2 YFSETQ. Trimming shortened V by 3 bases and J by 0 bases, and 9 bases separated the two germline ends. The CDR3 spells CASSSIDMNTEAFF. The CDR3 DNA reads TGCGCCAGCAGCTCGATCGATATGAACACTGAAGCTTTCTTT.

This clonotype was seen ten or more times. This chain uses TRBV7-2 with TRBJ2-7, with D tentatively TRBD1 (6 bases). The CDR3 runs 15 residues. Trimming left V 5 bases short and J 4 bases short, with 18 bases between. The V gene's germline CDR1 is SGHTA and CDR2 FQGNSA. CDR3 DNA sequence: TGTGCCAGCAGCGGTAACAGGGCTTTGTTGTACGAGCAGTACTTC. Protein product: CASSGNRALLYEQYF.

This clonotype was found many times. The chain employs TRBV5-8 and TRBJ2-2, with D perhaps matching TRBD1 or TRBD2 (5 bases each). Trimming cost V 5 bases and J 0 bases, with 11 bases left between them. Germline V gene data show CDR1 as SGHTS and CDR2 as YDEGEE. The CDR3 sequence is 15 residues long. The CDR3 DNA follows: TGTGCCAGCAGTCTCGGGGCGGCGAACACCGGGGAGCTGTTTTTT. The encoded protein is CASSLGAANTGELFF.

This clonotype was observed a handful of times. A read error may be the cause here, since a much bigger clone is one base away. The chain joins TRBV7-3 to TRBJ2-5; D is uncertain. Germline values: CDR1 SGHTA, CDR2 FQGTGA. V lost 2 bases and J 4 bases, leaving 11 bases between the germline ends. This CDR3 contains 14 residues. The CDR3 DNA reads TGTGCCAGCAGCTTACATAAGGGATCAGAGACCCAGTACTTC. Its translation: CASSLHKGSETQYF.

The chain employs TRBV6-5 and TRBJ2-7; TRBD2 matches 12 bases. Trimming at V came to 5 bases and at J to 7 bases, leaving 3 bases not matched to a gene. Looked up from germline, CDR1 is MNHEY and CDR2 is SVGAGI. CDR3 length: 13 amino acids. CDR3 bases: TGTGCCAGCAGTCCTAGCGGGGGGGAAGAGCAGTACTTC. Translated, it gives CASSPSGGEEQYF.

On this clonotype: A read error is possible here, since a much larger clone lies one base away. The chain recombines TRBV2 with TRBJ1-5; D possibly corresponds to TRBD1 (5 bases). The CDR3 is 14 amino acids. CDR1 is SNHLY, CDR2 FYNNEI, per germline. CDR3 DNA sequence: TGTGCCAGCATCGGGGGAGTCGGCATTCAGCCCCAGAATTTT. It translates to CASIGGVGIQPQNF.

This clonotype was picked up many times. The gene calls are TRBV7-2 and TRBJ2-3; no clear D gene. The length of the CDR3 is 13 residues. V dropped 1 base and J dropped 4 bases, with 6 bases sitting between them. Germline loops: CDR1 SGHTA, CDR2 FQGNSA. This chain's CDR3 is CASSLGAADTQYF. Written as DNA, the CDR3 is TGTGCCAGCAGCTTAGGGGCGGCAGATACGCAGTATTTT.

This clonotype was counted many times. The rearrangement links TRBV5-1 to TRBJ1-3; 8 bases are shared with TRBD1. This CDR3 has 16 residues. V was clipped by 4 bases and J by 0 bases; unmatched bases: 6. Per the germline V gene, CDR1 is SGHRS and CDR2 is YFSETQ. CDR3 sequence: CASSRGQASSGNTIYF. Written as DNA, the CDR3 is TGCGCCAGCAGCAGGGGACAGGCCTCCTCTGGAAACACCATATATTTT.

This clonotype was found many times. The chain has TRBV29-1 and TRBJ1-2, with 9 nucleotides matching TRBD1. This CDR3 is 11 amino acids long. J gave up 8 bases and V 6 bases, and 4 bases lay outside the gene matches. CDR1 is SQVTM, CDR2 ANQGSEA, per germline. The CDR3 nucleotides are TGCAGCGTGGGACAGGGTTCCGGCTACACCTTC. Translated, it gives CSVGQGSGYTF.

This clonotype was picked up many times. The chain's CDR3 is CSVEGGYTF. CDR3 bases: TGCAGCGTTGAAGGGGGCTACACCTTC. The J gene is TRBJ1-2, the V gene TRBV29-1; D gene ambiguous. Germline CDR1 and CDR2: SQVTM and ANQGSEA. V lost 1 base and J 8 bases, leaving 2 bases between the germline ends. CDR3 length equals 9 residues. The whole variable domain, filled in from reference TRBV29-1 and TRBJ1-2, reads SAVISQKPSRDICQRGTSLTIQCQVDSQVTMMFWYRQQPGQSLTLIATANQGSEATYESGFVIDKFPISRPNLTFSTLTVSNMSPEDSSIYLCSVEGGYTFGSGTRLTVV.

The chain couples TRBV19 to TRBJ1-1; 9 nucleotides agree with TRBD1. Per germline, CDR1 LNHDA and CDR2 SQIVND (reference sequence). J lost 8 bases, V lost 6 bases, and 10 bases had no gene match. This CDR3 is built from 14 residues. CDR3 DNA sequence: TGTGCCAGTAGGATTACCGGGACAGGGATCGAAGCTTTCTTT. It yields the protein CASRITGTGIEAFF. The entire variable domain, with the rest obtained from reference TRBV19 and TRBJ1-1, is as follows: DGGITQSPKYLFRKEGQNVTLSCEQNLNHDAMYWYRQDPGQGLRLIYYSQIVNDFQKGDIAEGYSVSREKKESFPLTVTSAQKNPTAFYLCASRITGTGIEAFFGQGTRLTVV.

This clonotype showed up many times. V usage is TRBV11-2 and J usage is TRBJ2-3; D may be TRBD2 (6 bases). In germline, CDR1 is SGHAT, CDR2 FQNNGV. This CDR3 contains 15 residues. The ends were cut back, 4 bases at V and 1 base at J, with 12 bases in the middle. The CDR3 loop reads CASSSGGGGTDTQYF. The CDR3 nucleotides read TGTGCCAGCAGCTCAGGTGGAGGGGGCACAGATACGCAGTATTTT.

This clonotype appeared many times. The gene calls are TRBV5-1 and TRBJ1-1, with a weak D call TRBD1 (6 bases). The germline CDR1 and CDR2 sequences are SGHRS and YFSETQ. Trimming pared 4 bases from V and 5 bases from J, leaving 12 bases between. The CDR3 length is 13 residues. The CDR3 DNA is TGCGCCAGCAGCCGAAACAGGGAGACTGAAGCTTTCTTT. It translates to CASSRNRETEAFF.

This clonotype was counted many times. The J gene is TRBJ1-5, the V gene TRBV7-8; 7 positions match TRBD1. The CDR3 is 18 residues long. The ends lost 0 bases at V and 2 bases at J; junction bases unmatched: 10. Germline V gene data show CDR1 as SGHVS and CDR2 as FQNEAQ. The CDR3 region is CASSLARTGDLGNQPQHF. The CDR3 nucleotides read TGTGCCAGCAGCTTAGCCCGCACAGGGGACCTCGGCAATCAGCCCCAGCATTTT.

In its sample, this clonotype was seen many times. V and J are TRBV10-3 and TRBJ2-3; the match to TRBD2 covers 8 bases. Looked up from germline, CDR1 is ENHRY and CDR2 is SYGVKD. J lost 2 bases, V lost 6 bases, and 7 bases had no gene match. The CDR3 runs 15 residues. The CDR3 DNA reads as TGTGCCATCAGGGAAGCGGGGGCCCACACAGATACGCAGTATTTT. This sequence encodes CAIREAGAHTDTQYF.

In its sample, this clonotype was seen a few times. J is TRBJ1-3 and V is TRBV5-1, with D tentatively TRBD1 (6 bases). The CDR3 runs 13 residues. Germline values: CDR1 SGHRS, CDR2 YFSETQ. The V end was cut by 4 bases, the J end by 5 bases, with 10 bases between. CDR3 nucleotide sequence: TGCGCCAGCAGCCGGGACACTCGAAACACCATATATTTT. Protein product: CASSRDTRNTIYF.

In regard to this clonotype: At one end the junction does not follow the germline gene, possibly because of a read error. V and J are TRBV20-1 and TRBJ1-1; D not certain. CDR3 length equals 11 residues. CDR1 is DFQATT, CDR2 SNEGSKA, per germline (reference sequence). CDR3 residues: CSARGNTEAIF. CDR3 nucleotides: TGCAGTGCTAGGGGGAACACTGAAGCTATCTTT.

This clonotype was observed many times. The chain uses TRBV7-2 and TRBJ1-1; D gene ambiguous. The germline V and J ends were trimmed by 5 bases and 7 bases, with 14 bases remaining between them. Germline V gene data show CDR1 as SGHTA and CDR2 as FQGNSA. The CDR3 contains 13 residues. The CDR3 region is CASSPQGLSEAFF. For the CDR3, the DNA is TGTGCCAGCAGCCCCCAAGGCCTTAGTGAAGCTTTCTTT.

CDR3 loop: CASSLASAGGPQFNVLTF. CDR3 sequence (DNA): TGTGCCAGCAGCTTAGCTTCGGCGGGGGGCCCTCAGTTCAACGTCCTGACTTTC. The V and J genes are TRBV7-2 and TRBJ2-6; 8 nucleotides align to TRBD2. Germline lookup yields CDR1 SGHTA and CDR2 FQGNSA. The V gene end was trimmed by 0 bases and the J gene end by 9 bases; junction bases not matched to a gene: 13. This CDR3 has 18 residues.

The chain has TRBV11-2 and TRBJ2-7; maybe TRBD2 (6 bases). CDR1 is SGHAT, CDR2 FQNNGV, per germline. This CDR3 comprises 15 residues. V was cut by 5 bases and J by 0 bases, with 14 bases left in between. The CDR3 DNA reads as TGTGCCAGCAGCGGTGCCGGGACTGCCTCCTACGAGCAGTACTTC. It translates to CASSGAGTASYEQYF.

There are many counts of this clonotype. This chain connects TRBV20-1 to TRBJ2-1; D is unclear. The CDR3 is made up of 8 amino acids. CDR1 is DFQATT, CDR2 SNEGSKA, per germline (reference sequence). The ends were cut back, 3 bases at V and 9 bases at J, with 0 bases in the middle. The CDR3 nucleotides read TGCAGTGCTAGTGAGCAGTTCTTC. It is translated as CSASEQFF.

This chain joins TRBV14 and TRBJ1-4, with D perhaps matching TRBD1 (6 bases). The CDR3 has 15 residues. The germline CDR1 and CDR2 sequences are SGHDN and FVKESK. V lost 1 base to trimming and J lost 8 bases, with 14 bases between them. CDR3 sequence: CASSQVARGGEKLFF. The CDR3 DNA reads as TGTGCCAGCAGCCAAGTGGCCAGGGGTGGAGAAAAACTGTTTTTT. The full variable domain, its missing parts supplied by reference TRBV14 and TRBJ1-4, is EAGVTQFPSHSVIEKGQTVTLRCDPISGHDNLYWYRRVMGKEIKFLLHFVKESKQDESGMPNNRFLAERTGGTYSTLKVQPAELEDSGVYFCASSQVARGGEKLFFGSGTQLSVL.

This clonotype came up many times. The gene calls are TRBV6-4 and TRBJ2-1; 10 bases agree with TRBD2. The junction had 5 bases not matched to a gene; V was cut back by 3 bases and J by 6 bases. Germline CDR1 and CDR2: MRHNA and SNTAGT. The CDR3 is 15 amino acids. CDR3 in amino acids: CASSESSGGSNEQFF. The CDR3 DNA sequence: TGTGCCAGCAGTGAATCTAGCGGGGGAAGCAATGAGCAGTTCTTC.